Reported below is one T cell receptor beta chain. The target antigen is unknown. CD45RO/CCR7/CD25/CD127/CD95/CD27 separated CD4+ naive, central memory, regulatory and stem cell-like memory cells by sorting. The data originate from a study of beta chain features in type 1 diabetes. Overall study results and limits: TCRB CDR3 length was moderately but significantly reduced in all four CD4+ subsets of Type 1 diabetes patients.

The authors reverse transcribed all of the isolated RNA, so sequencing captured expressed TCRB transcripts. The repertoire was sequenced with immunoSEQ multiplex PCR; TCRdb's copy has only in-frame clones and lacks some. The table shows 300,000 to 350,000 clones, with about a tenth occurring only once. The CDR3 spans 16 residues. Trimming cost V 1 base and J 1 base, with 13 bases left between them. Germline CDR1 and CDR2: SNHLY and FYNNEI. This chain links TRBV2 with TRBJ1-1; weak D call: TRBD1 (5 bases). The TCR comes from a man younger than 45 with type 1 diabetes. Material: central memory CD4+ T cells from blood. In DNA form, the CDR3 reads TGTGCCAGCAGTGAAGTGAGGGACTGGGCGAACACTGAAGCTTTCTTT. Encoded protein: CASSEVRDWANTEAFF.